The clone carrying this T cell receptor (beta chain) was seen once. Sequenced by immunoSEQ multiplex PCR; TCRdb stores in-frame clones only, minus some. The sample has approximately 200,000 clones; more than 80% are singletons. This sample was taken from a study of blood T cell repertoires in COVID-19. Deletions cut 7 bases from V and 5 bases from J, with 21 bases between. The germline V gene has CDR1 SGHDT and CDR2 YYEEEE. This CDR3 region has 15 residues. The chain couples TRBV5-6 to TRBJ1-2; D gene uncertain. The receptor's source is a woman aged 18-29 years in a cohort exposed to, infected with or recovered from COVID-19 (not recorded which). The sample comprised PBMCs or T cells enriched from blood (not recorded which). The DNA of the CDR3 is TGTGCCAGCGGATCCCCTCAGGCCCCCTTTTATGGCTACACCTTC. It translates to CASGSPQAPFYGYTF.